This T cell receptor (beta chain) was documented in a study of shared clonotypes between healthy human individuals. Study-wide background: A couple of women and a few men aged 18 to 49 served as donors.

Overall study results and limits: A limitation of the genetic and exposure-history diversity represented arose from few donors.

This CDR3 has 16 residues. J lost 2 bases, V lost 1 base, and 4 bases had no gene match. Germline CDR1 and CDR2: SGHNT and YENEEA. Deep level was the assay's run setting. The sequencing of unsorted PBMC DNA took place on ten immunoSEQ deep assay plates. Libraries were prepared by immunoSEQ multiplex PCR; TCRdb keeps only in-frame clonotypes and omits some of them. The table includes approximately 500,000 clones, 79% detected once. Worth noting for this clone: Its target is unknown.

Sequencing used PBMCs. The origin of this receptor is a woman in her 40s in good health. Some clones in this sample may be carry-over from other donors' samples. The rearrangement links TRBV11-3 to TRBJ1-5; TRBD1 agrees at 8 bases. This chain's CDR3 is CASSLGQGAGNQPQHF. The CDR3 DNA is TGTGCCAGCAGCTTAGGGCAGGGGGCCGGCAATCAGCCCCAGCATTTT.